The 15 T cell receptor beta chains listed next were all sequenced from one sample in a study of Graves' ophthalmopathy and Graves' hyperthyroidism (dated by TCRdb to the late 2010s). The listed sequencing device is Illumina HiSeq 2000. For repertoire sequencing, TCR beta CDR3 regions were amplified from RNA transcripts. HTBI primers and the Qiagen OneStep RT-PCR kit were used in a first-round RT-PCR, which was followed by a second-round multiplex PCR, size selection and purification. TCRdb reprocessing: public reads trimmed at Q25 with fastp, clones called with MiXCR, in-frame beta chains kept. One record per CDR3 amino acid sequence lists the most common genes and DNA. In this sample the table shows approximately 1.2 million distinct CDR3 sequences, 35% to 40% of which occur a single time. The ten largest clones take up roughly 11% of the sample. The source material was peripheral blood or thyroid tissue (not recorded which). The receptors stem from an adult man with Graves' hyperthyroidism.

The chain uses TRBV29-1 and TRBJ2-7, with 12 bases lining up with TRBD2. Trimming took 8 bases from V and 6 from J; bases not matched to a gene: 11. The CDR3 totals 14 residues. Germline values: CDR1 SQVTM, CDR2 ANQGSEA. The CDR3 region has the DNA TGCAGCTTAGTTCCCCCGGGACTAGCGGGCGAGCAGTACTTC. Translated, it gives CSLVPPGLAGEQYF.

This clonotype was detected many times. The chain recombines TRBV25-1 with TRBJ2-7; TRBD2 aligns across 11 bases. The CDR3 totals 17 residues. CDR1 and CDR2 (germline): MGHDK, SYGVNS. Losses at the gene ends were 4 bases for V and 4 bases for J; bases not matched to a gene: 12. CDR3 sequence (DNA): TGTGCCAGCAGTGTGCTAGCGGGGGGCCTCTCTGGGTACGAGCAGTACTTC. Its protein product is CASSVLAGGLSGYEQYF.

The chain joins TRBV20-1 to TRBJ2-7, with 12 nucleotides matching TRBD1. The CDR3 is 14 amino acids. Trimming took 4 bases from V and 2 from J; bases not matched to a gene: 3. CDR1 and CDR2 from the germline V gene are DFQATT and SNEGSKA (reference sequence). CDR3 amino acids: CSANWDRGPYEQYF. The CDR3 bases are TGCAGTGCTAACTGGGACAGGGGGCCCTACGAGCAGTACTTC.

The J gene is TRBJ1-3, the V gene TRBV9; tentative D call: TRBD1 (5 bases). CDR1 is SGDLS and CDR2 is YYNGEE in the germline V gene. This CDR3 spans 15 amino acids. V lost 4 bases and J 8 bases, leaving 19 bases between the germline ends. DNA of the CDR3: TGTGCCAGCAGCCAAGGGGCAGGGTTGGGGTACACCATATATTTT. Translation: CASSQGAGLGYTIYF.

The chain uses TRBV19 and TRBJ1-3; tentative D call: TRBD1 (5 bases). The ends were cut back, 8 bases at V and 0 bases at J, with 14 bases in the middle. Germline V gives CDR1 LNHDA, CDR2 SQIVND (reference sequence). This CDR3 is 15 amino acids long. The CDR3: CASGDRPASGNTIYF. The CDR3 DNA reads TGTGCCAGTGGGGACCGCCCGGCCTCTGGAAACACCATATATTTT.

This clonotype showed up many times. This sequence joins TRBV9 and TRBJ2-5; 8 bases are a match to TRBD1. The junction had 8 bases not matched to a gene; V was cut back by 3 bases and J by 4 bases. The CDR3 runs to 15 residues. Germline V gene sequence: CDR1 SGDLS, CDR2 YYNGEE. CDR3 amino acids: CASSGQTGDGETQYF. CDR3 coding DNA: TGTGCCAGCAGCGGACAGACAGGGGACGGAGAGACCCAGTACTTC. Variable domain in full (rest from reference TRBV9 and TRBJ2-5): DSGVTQTPKHLITATGQRVTLRCSPRSGDLSVYWYQQSLDQGLQFLIQYYNGEERAKGNILERFSAQQFPDLHSELNLSSLELGDSALYFCASSGQTGDGETQYFGPGTRLLVL.

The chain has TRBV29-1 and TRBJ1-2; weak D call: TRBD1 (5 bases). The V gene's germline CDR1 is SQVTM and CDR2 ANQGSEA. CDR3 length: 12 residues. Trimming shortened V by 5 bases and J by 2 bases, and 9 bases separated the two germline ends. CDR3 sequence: CSVWGENYGYTF. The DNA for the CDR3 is TGCAGCGTTTGGGGGGAGAACTATGGCTACACCTTC.

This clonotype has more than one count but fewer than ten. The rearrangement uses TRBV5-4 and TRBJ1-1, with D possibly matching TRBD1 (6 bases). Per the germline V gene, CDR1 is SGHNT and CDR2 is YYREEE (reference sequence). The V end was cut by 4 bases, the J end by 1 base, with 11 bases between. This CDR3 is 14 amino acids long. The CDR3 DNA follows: TGTGCCAGCAGCGTAATGGGACAGAACACTGAAGCTTTCTTT. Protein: CASSVMGQNTEAFF.

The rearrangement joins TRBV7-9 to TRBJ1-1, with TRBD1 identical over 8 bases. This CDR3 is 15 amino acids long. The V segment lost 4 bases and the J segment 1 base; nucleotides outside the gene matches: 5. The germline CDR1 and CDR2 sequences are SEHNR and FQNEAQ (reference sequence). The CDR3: CASSSTGVANTEAFF. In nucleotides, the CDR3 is TGTGCCAGCAGCTCGACAGGGGTTGCGAACACTGAAGCTTTCTTT.

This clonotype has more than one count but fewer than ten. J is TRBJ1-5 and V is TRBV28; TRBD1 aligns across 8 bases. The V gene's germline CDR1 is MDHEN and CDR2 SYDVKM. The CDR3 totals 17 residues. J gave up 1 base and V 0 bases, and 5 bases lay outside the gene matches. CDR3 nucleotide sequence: TGTGCCAGCAGTTTATGGGGGACAGGCAACAGCAATCAGCCCCAGCATTTT. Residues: CASSLWGTGNSNQPQHF.

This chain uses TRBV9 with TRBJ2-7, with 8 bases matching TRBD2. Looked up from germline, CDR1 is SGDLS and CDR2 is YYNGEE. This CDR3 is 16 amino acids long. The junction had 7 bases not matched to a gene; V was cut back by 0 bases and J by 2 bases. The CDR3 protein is CASSVAESGGAYEQYF. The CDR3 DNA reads TGTGCCAGCAGCGTAGCTGAATCCGGGGGGGCCTACGAGCAGTACTTC.

CDR3 region: CSARAGQGAGYTEAFF. Here the CDR3 DNA reads TGCAGTGCTAGAGCGGGACAGGGGGCCGGGTACACTGAAGCTTTCTTT. The chain has TRBV20-1 and TRBJ1-1; 12 bases match TRBD1. Germline trimming cut 1 base from V and 3 bases from J; bases unmatched to any gene: 6. The germline gives CDR1 DFQATT, CDR2 SNEGSKA (reference sequence). This CDR3 has 16 residues.

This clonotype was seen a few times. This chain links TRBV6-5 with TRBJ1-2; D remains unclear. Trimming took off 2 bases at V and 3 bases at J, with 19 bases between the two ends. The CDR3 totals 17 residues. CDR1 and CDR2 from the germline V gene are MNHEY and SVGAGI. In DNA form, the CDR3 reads TGTGCCAGCAGTTACGGATCTGCGAGGAAATTGGACTATGGCTACACCTTC. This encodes CASSYGSARKLDYGYTF.

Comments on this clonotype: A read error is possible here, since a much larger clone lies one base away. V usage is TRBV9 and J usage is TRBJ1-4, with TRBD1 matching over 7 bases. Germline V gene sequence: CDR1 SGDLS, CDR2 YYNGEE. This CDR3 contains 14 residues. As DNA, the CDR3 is TGTGCCAACAGCGTAGGACAGGTTAATGAAAAACTGTTTTTT. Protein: CANSVGQVNEKLFF.

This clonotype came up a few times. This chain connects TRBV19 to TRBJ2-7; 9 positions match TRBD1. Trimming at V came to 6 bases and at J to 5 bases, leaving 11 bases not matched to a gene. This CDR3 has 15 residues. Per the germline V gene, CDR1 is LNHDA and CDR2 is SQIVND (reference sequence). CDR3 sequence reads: CASSQHRGQIDEQYF. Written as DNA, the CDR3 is TGTGCCAGTAGCCAACACAGGGGGCAGATTGACGAGCAGTACTTC.